This is a list of T cell receptor beta chains from one sample in a study of blood T cell repertoires in COVID-19. The protocol was immunoSEQ multiplex PCR, while the TCRdb copy is restricted to in-frame clones and leaves out a portion. The table has approximately 170,000 clones, roughly nine tenths seen once; the top ten hold 4%. The material sequenced was peripheral blood. Receptors originate from a woman aged 70-85 years with acute or convalescent COVID-19. The CDR3 runs from the conserved cysteine through the conserved F or W. A D gene is named only where the DNA matches it firmly. Size is omitted from some rows. Given values are once, few, many or a class for expanded clones.

>21|TRBV4-3|-|TRBD1|TRBJ1-1
CASSQEPPDRGANRVNTEAFF
TGCGCCAGCAGCCAAGAACCCCCGGACAGGGGGGCAAATCGTGTGAACACTGAAGCTTTCTTT
>12|TRBV4-2|-|-|TRBJ1-2
CASSQNRLGYTF
TGTGCCAGCAGCCAAAATCGACTGGGCTACACCTTC
>11|TRBV4-3|-|-|TRBJ2-5
CASSPQETQYF
TGCGCCAGCAGCCCGCAAGAGACCCAGTACTTC
>14|TRBV7-3|-|-|TRBJ2-3
CASSAEGSSDTQYF
TGTGCCAGCAGCGCAGAGGGTTCGTCCGATACGCAGTATTTT
>16|TRBV28|-|TRBD1|TRBJ1-2
CASNARTGQGARGYTF
TGTGCCAGCAACGCCCGGACTGGACAGGGGGCGAGGGGCTACACCTTC
>15|TRBV6-5|-|TRBD1|TRBJ1-1
CASSYGQGFVSVAFF
TGTGCCAGCAGTTACGGACAGGGCTTTGTCTCGGTAGCTTTCTTT
>14|TRBV3-1/TRBV3-2|-|-|TRBJ2-7
CASSPRVQPYEQYF
TGTGCCAGCAGCCCGAGGGTACAACCCTACGAGCAGTACTTC
>18|TRBV18|once|TRBD2|TRBJ2-2
CASSRTSGRARYTGELFF
TGTGCCAGCTCACGGACTAGCGGGAGGGCCAGGTACACCGGGGAGCTGTTTTTT
>11|TRBV5-6|-|-|TRBJ1-1
CASSSDTEAFF
TGTGCCAGCAGCTCGGACACTGAAGCTTTCTTT
>17|TRBV28|-|TRBD1|TRBJ2-1
CASSLLWGTEHGNEQFF
TGTGCCAGCAGTTTATTATGGGGGACAGAACATGGGAATGAGCAGTTCTTC
>15|TRBV6-5|-|TRBD2|TRBJ2-7
CASSSPDSGAYEQYF
TGTGCCAGCAGTTCCCCGGATAGCGGGGCCTACGAGCAGTACTTC
>12|TRBV2|-|-|TRBJ1-5
CASRSGDQPQHF
TGTGCCAGCAGATCAGGGGATCAGCCCCAGCATTTT
>15|TRBV28|once|-|TRBJ1-3
CASSPAGGSGNTIYF
TGTGCCAGCAGTCCGGCCGGGGGCTCTGGAAACACCATATATTTT
>14|TRBV19|-|TRBD2|TRBJ2-5
CALKPGTNQETQYF
TGTGCCCTTAAACCCGGGACTAACCAAGAGACCCAGTACTTC
>14|TRBV5-6|-|TRBD2|TRBJ2-5
CASSRGTSLETQYF
TGTGCCAGCAGCCGCGGGACTAGTCTCGAGACCCAGTACTTC
>14|TRBV7-9|-|-|TRBJ1-2
CASSLTVPKYGYTF
TGTGCCAGCAGCTTAACAGTCCCTAAGTATGGCTACACCTTC
>17|TRBV5-1|-|TRBD2|TRBJ2-5
CASTRIAGVTGEETQYF
TGCGCCAGCACCCGTATAGCGGGGGTTACTGGGGAAGAGACCCAGTACTTC
>15|TRBV28|-|-|TRBJ1-5
CASSLAAYSNQPQHF
TGTGCCAGCAGTCTAGCCGCATATAGCAATCAGCCCCAGCATTTT
>15|TRBV9|-|-|TRBJ1-4
CASSVEARGNEKLFF
TGTGCCAGCAGCGTAGAGGCCAGGGGTAATGAAAAACTGTTTTTT
>14|TRBV5-6|-|-|TRBJ2-3
CASSFWQSTDTQYF
TGTGCCAGCAGCTTCTGGCAGAGCACAGATACGCAGTATTTT
>16|TRBV19|-|TRBD1|TRBJ1-5
CASSMGTVGIGWPQHF
TGTGCCAGTAGTATGGGGACAGTGGGCATTGGGTGGCCCCAGCATTTT
>16|TRBV30|few|TRBD2|TRBJ2-3
CAWSVGTSGMTDTQYF
TGTGCCTGGAGTGTAGGTACTAGCGGGATGACAGATACGCAGTATTTT
>15|TRBV9|-|-|TRBJ2-3
CASSHGEGHTDTQYF
TGTGCCAGCAGCCACGGAGAGGGCCACACAGATACGCAGTATTTT
>18|TRBV6-2/TRBV6-3|-|TRBD2|TRBJ2-7
CASSYEPPLAGAPYEQYF
TGTGCCAGCAGTTACGAACCCCCCCTAGCGGGGGCCCCCTACGAGCAGTACTTC
>13|TRBV6-4|-|-|TRBJ1-2
CASSLDGNYGYTF
TGTGCCAGCAGCTTAGACGGGAACTATGGCTACACCTTC
>13|TRBV19|-|-|TRBJ1-6
CASSIGQNSPLHF
TGTGCCAGTAGTATAGGACAGAATTCACCCCTCCACTTT
>13|TRBV6-5|-|-|TRBJ2-3
CASNTRVGDTQYF
TGTGCCAGCAACACACGGGTGGGAGATACGCAGTATTTT
>16|TRBV4-1|-|-|TRBJ2-4
CASSQVSGRDLNIQYF
TGCGCCAGCAGCCAAGTCTCAGGGCGTGATTTAAACATTCAGTACTTC
>15|TRBV5-1|-|TRBD1|TRBJ1-2
CASSQNRGARYGYTF
TGCGCCAGCAGCCAGAACAGGGGCGCACGCTATGGCTACACCTTC
>14|TRBV19|-|TRBD1|TRBJ1-5
CASSTTGPNQPQHF
TGTGCCAGTAGTACGACAGGGCCCAATCAGCCCCAGCATTTT
>16|TRBV4-2|-|TRBD2|TRBJ2-3
CASSYTSGRATDTQYF
TGTGCCAGCAGCTATACGAGCGGGAGGGCCACAGATACGCAGTATTTT
>15|TRBV21-1|-|-|TRBJ2-6
CASSKEEGGANVLTF
TGTGCCAGCAGCAAAGAGGAGGGTGGGGCCAACGTCCTGACTTTC